The rows below give T cell receptor beta chains drawn from one sample of a study of T-cell memory formation after mild COVID-19. TCRdb redid the calling of the 5' RACE reads with MiXCR, one entry per CDR3 protein. The sample has 90,000 to 120,000 distinct CDR3 sequences, 13% to 15% seen once. What was sequenced was PBMCs or a T cell subset sorted from them (not recorded which). Source of these receptors: a man between 18 and 35 years old who had mild COVID-19 (a few samples of this study predate the infection). Cell type and time point are not known. CDR3s include the opening cysteine and the closing phenylalanine or tryptophan.

J,V,length,CDR3
TRBJ2-2,TRBV11-2,16,CASSYGQGLRTGELFF
TRBJ1-1,TRBV7-6,12,CASSLGETEAFF
TRBJ1-5,TRBV6-6,15,CASSYAGNSNQPQHF
TRBJ1-4,TRBV11-2,13,CASSPMVREKLFF
TRBJ1-5,TRBV7-2,15,CASSLLLGSNQPQHF
TRBJ2-7,TRBV6-5,15,CASSYSNSGAYEQYF
TRBJ1-2,TRBV28,13,CASSSQGAVGYTF
TRBJ1-1,TRBV3-1,14,CASSPELMNTEAFF
TRBJ2-7,TRBV20-1,13,CSASGTGSYEQYF
TRBJ2-3,TRBV12-3/TRBV12-4,13,CASKGTGKDTQYF
TRBJ2-1,TRBV7-2,14,CASSSSRSHNEQFF
TRBJ2-5,TRBV4-1,16,CASSQALFGERETQYF
TRBJ2-5,TRBV5-4,14,CASSTGLDGETQYF
TRBJ1-1,TRBV6-5,13,CASSYSQNTEAFF
TRBJ2-1,TRBV4-1,15,CASSRGLAGHNEQFF
TRBJ2-3,TRBV5-6,15,CASSPYFGGRDTQYF
TRBJ1-2,TRBV14,14,CASSQGISGKGYTF
TRBJ2-1,TRBV29-1,9,CSVAGEQFF
TRBJ1-5,TRBV4-1,15,CASSLDLGSNQPQHF
TRBJ1-2,TRBV6-5,14,CASSYSTGMDGYTF
TRBJ2-1,TRBV12-3/TRBV12-4,10,CASAGGEQFF
TRBJ1-5,TRBV2,15,CASSDGTGWNQPQHF
TRBJ1-4,TRBV9,16,CASSVGEGATNEKLFF
TRBJ1-3,TRBV5-1,15,CASSLKGLSGNTIYF
TRBJ1-1,TRBV29-1,13,CSAWTAMNTEAFF
TRBJ2-3,TRBV7-9,14,CASSLEGLADTQYF
TRBJ1-5,TRBV21-1,12,CAIPRRHQPQHF
TRBJ1-1,TRBV5-1,14,CASSWGGEATEAFF
TRBJ1-4,TRBV5-6,16,CASSAQDRTTNEKLFF
TRBJ1-5,TRBV27,16,CASSLNGVAEGQPQHF
TRBJ2-7,TRBV27,14,CASKLIPSSYEQYF
TRBJ1-2,TRBV7-2,14,CASSPGTGGLGYTF
TRBJ2-3,TRBV7-9,14,CASSSSGGPDTQYF
TRBJ1-1,TRBV20-1,12,CSAPGMNTEAFF
TRBJ1-2,TRBV7-9,14,CASSLVAAFYGYTF
TRBJ2-7,TRBV7-2,15,CASSPRTGFGYEQYF
TRBJ1-6,TRBV7-3,13,CASSLFSTSPLHF
TRBJ1-1,TRBV5-5,17,CASSLDGILRFHTEAFF
TRBJ2-7,TRBV7-8,14,CASSPTAISSEQYF
TRBJ2-7,TRBV20-1,12,CSATLETYEQYF
TRBJ1-2,TRBV4-3,14,CASSQGGMGYGYTF
TRBJ2-3,TRBV6-5,18,CASSYYAPGTFRTDTQYF
TRBJ2-1,TRBV6-5,13,CASTGGSYNEQFF
TRBJ2-2,TRBV12-3/TRBV12-4,12,CASHRGTGELFF
TRBJ1-6,TRBV20-1,14,CSAPRLVYNSPLHF
TRBJ1-2,TRBV11-2,16,CASSFPFGGSAEGYTF
TRBJ2-3,TRBV2,19,CASSERAGISTPSTDTQYF
TRBJ2-5,TRBV7-9,14,CASSSGTGRETQYF
TRBJ2-3,TRBV7-9,13,CASSSPRGDTQYF
TRBJ1-5,TRBV4-2,15,CASSQDGQGNQPQHF
TRBJ1-1,TRBV29-1,11,CSVEVTLEAFF
TRBJ2-2,TRBV19,15,CASSRYRDSTGELFF
TRBJ1-2,TRBV6-6,17,CASSYTPEWAGNYGYTF